The entry below describes one T cell receptor beta chain. CDR3 size: 16 residues. After removal of 0 bases from V and 10 bases from J, the junction contained 7 bases not matched to a gene. The repertoire was sequenced with immunoSEQ multiplex PCR; TCRdb's copy has only in-frame clones and lacks some. Of about 210,000 clones in the sample, roughly 90% were seen once. This entry is derived from a study of blood T cell repertoires in COVID-19. Overall study: There were acute and convalescent COVID-19 samples, and they came from the United States, Italy and Spain.

The chain uses TRBV23-1 and TRBJ1-6; 9 nucleotides match TRBD1. TRBV23-1 belongs to the ORF category, with a function that is uncertain. The receptor comes from a woman in her 30s who had been exposed to COVID-19. The specimen was PBMCs or T cells enriched from blood (not recorded which). The CDR3 DNA reads as TGCGCCAGCAGTCAATCGGGACAGGGAACGGGATCACCCCTCCACTTT. This codes for CASSQSGQGTGSPLHF.